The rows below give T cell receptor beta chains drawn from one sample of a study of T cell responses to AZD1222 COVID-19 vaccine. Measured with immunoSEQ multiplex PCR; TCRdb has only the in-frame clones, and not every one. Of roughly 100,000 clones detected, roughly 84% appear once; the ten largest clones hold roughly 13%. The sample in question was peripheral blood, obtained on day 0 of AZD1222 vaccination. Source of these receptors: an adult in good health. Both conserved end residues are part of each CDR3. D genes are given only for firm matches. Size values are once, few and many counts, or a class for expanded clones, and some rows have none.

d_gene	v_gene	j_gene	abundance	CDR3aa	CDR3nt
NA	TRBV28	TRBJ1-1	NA	CASIGAGYTEAFF	TGTGCCAGCATCGGGGCGGGGTACACTGAAGCTTTCTTT
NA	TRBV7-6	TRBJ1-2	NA	CASSLDPGYGYTF	TGTGCCAGCAGCTTAGATCCGGGCTATGGCTACACCTTC
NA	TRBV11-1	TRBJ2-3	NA	CASSLAGYRGTDTQYF	TGTGCCAGCAGCTTAGCTGGTTATCGGGGGACAGATACGCAGTATTTT
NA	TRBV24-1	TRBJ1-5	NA	CATTGPGNQPQHF	TGTGCCACCACGGGGCCGGGCAATCAGCCCCAGCATTTT
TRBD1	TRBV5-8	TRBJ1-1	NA	CASSAGTGVLGNTEAFF	TGTGCCAGCAGCGCCGGGACAGGGGTTTTGGGGAACACTGAAGCTTTCTTT
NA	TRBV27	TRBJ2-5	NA	CASSLQTQYF	TGTGCCAGCAGTTTGCAGACCCAGTACTTC
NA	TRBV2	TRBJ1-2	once	CASRIWGEDGYTF	TGTGCCAGCAGAATATGGGGGGAGGATGGCTACACCTTC
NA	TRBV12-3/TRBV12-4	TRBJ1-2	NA	CASSPGPGYTF	TGTGCCAGCAGTCCAGGGCCCGGCTACACCTTC
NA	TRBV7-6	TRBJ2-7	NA	CASSLAGGGREQYF	TGTGCCAGCAGCTTAGCTGGTGGAGGGAGGGAGCAGTACTTC
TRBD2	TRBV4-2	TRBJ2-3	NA	CASSQDSGGEGTDTQYF	TGTGCCAGCAGCCAAGATAGCGGGGGGGAAGGCACAGATACGCAGTATTTT
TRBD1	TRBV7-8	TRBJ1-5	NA	CASSLGGQNQPQHF	TGTGCCAGCAGCTTAGGGGGACAGAATCAGCCCCAGCATTTT
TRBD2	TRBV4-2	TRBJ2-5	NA	CASSRPGGEKETQYF	TGTGCCAGCAGCCGCCCTGGGGGGGAAAAAGAGACCCAGTACTTC
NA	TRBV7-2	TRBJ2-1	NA	CASSLGVGHNEQFF	TGTGCCAGCAGCTTAGGTGTAGGCCACAATGAGCAGTTCTTC
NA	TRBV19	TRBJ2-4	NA	CASSIAAGTKNIQYF	TGTGCCAGTAGTATAGCAGCGGGGACAAAAAACATTCAGTACTTC
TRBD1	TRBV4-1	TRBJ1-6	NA	CASATGQDVPLESPLHF	TGCGCCAGTGCCACGGGACAGGATGTTCCCCTTGAATCACCCCTCCACTTT
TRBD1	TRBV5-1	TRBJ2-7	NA	CASSLTGQFSYEQYF	TGCGCCAGCAGCTTGACGGGACAGTTCTCCTACGAGCAGTACTTC
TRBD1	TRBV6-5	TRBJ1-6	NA	CASSMGQGEAPLHF	TGTGCCAGCAGCATGGGACAGGGAGAGGCACCCCTCCACTTT
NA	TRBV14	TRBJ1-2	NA	CASSRGNYGYTF	TGTGCCAGCAGCAGGGGGAACTATGGCTACACCTTC
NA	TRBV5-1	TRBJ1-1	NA	CASSLGQGYTEAFF	TGCGCCAGCAGCTTGGGGCAGGGATACACTGAAGCTTTCTTT
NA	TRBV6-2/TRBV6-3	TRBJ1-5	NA	CASSFGRNSNQPQHF	TGTGCCAGCAGTTTTGGCAGGAATAGCAATCAGCCCCAGCATTTT